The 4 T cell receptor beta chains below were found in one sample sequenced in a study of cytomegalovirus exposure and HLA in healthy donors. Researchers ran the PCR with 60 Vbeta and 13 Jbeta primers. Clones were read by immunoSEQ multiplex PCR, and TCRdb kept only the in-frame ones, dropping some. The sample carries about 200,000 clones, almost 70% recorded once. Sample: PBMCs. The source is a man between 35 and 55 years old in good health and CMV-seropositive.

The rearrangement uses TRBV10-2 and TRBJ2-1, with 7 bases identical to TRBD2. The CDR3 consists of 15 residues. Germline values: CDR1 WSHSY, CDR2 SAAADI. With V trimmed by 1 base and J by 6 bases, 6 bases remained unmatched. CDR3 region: CASSEFPGGVNEQFF. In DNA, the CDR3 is TGCGCCAGCAGTGAGTTCCCGGGGGGAGTCAATGAGCAGTTCTTC.

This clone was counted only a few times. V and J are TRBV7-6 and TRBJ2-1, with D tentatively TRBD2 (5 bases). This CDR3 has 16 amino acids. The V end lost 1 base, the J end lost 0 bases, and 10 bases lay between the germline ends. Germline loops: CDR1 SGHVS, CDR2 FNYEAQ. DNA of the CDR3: TGTGCCAGCAGCTTAGAGGCGGGCCGCTCCTACAATGAGCAGTTCTTC. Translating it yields CASSLEAGRSYNEQFF.

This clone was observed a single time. The CDR3 DNA follows: TGTGCCAGCAGATCAACCCCGGGACAGACGGGCGGCTACACCTTC. It translates to CASRSTPGQTGGYTF. This chain links TRBV7-2 with TRBJ1-2; 7 bases agree with TRBD1. Germline V gene lookup returns CDR1 SGHTA and CDR2 FQGNSA. The CDR3 contains 15 residues. V lost 6 bases, J lost 8 bases, and 15 bases stayed unmatched.

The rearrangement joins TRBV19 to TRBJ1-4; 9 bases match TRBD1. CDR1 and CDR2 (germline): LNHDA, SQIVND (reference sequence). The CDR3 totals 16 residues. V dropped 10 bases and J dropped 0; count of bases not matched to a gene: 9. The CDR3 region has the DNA TGTGCCACCACCCCTGGGACAGGGCCAACTAATGAAAAACTGTTTTTT. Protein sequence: CATTPGTGPTNEKLFF.